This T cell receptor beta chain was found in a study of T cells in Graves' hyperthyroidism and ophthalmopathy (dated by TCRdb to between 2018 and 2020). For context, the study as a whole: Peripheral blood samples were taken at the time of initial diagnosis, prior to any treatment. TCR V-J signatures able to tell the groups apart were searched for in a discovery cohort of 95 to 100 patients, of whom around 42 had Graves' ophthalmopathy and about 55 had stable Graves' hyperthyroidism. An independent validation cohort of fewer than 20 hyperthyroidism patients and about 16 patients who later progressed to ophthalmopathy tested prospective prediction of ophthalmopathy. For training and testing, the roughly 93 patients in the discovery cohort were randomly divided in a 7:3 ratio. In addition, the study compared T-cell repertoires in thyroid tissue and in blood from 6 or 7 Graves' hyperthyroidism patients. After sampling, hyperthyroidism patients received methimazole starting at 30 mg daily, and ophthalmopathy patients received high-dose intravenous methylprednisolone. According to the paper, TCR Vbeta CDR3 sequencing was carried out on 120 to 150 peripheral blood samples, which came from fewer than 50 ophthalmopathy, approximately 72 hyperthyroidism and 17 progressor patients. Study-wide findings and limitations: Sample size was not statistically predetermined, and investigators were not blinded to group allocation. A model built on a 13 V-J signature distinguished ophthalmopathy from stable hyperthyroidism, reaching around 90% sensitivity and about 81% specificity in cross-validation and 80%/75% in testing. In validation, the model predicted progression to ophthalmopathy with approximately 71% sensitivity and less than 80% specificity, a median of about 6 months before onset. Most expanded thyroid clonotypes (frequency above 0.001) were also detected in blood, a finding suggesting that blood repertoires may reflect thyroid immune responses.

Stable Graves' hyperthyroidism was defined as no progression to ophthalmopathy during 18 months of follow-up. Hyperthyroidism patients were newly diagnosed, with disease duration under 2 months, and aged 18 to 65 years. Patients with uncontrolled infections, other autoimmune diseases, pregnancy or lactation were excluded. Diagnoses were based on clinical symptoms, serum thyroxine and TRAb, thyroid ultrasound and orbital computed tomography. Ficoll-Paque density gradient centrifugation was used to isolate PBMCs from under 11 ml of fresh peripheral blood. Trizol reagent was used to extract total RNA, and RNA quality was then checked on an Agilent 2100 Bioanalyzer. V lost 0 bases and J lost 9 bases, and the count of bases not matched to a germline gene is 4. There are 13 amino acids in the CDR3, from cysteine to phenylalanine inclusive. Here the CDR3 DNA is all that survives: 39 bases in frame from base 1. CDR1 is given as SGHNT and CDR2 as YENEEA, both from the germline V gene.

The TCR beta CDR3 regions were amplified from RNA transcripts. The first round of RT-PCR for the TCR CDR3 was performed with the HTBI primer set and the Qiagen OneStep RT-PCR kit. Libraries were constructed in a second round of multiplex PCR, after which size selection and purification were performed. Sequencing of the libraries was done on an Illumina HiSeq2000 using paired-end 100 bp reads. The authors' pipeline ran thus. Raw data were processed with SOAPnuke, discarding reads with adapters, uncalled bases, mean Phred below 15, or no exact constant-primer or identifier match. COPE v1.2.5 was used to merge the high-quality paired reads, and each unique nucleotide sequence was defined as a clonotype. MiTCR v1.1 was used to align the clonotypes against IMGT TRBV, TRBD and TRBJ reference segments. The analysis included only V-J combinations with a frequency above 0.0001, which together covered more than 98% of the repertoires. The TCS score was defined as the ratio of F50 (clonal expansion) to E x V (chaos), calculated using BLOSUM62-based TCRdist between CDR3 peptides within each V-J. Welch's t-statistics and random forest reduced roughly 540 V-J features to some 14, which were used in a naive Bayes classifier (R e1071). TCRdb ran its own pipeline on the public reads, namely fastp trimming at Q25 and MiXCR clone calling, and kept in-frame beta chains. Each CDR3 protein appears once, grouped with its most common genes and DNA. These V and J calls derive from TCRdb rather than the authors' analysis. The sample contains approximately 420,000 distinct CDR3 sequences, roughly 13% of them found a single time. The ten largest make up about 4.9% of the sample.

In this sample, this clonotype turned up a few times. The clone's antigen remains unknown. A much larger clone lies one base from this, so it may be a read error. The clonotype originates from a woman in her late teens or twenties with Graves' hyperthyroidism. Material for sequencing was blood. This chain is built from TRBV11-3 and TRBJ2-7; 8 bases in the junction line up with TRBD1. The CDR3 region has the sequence CASSLEDRAGQYF. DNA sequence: TGTGCCAGCAGCTTAGAGGACAGGGCAGGGCAGTACTTC.